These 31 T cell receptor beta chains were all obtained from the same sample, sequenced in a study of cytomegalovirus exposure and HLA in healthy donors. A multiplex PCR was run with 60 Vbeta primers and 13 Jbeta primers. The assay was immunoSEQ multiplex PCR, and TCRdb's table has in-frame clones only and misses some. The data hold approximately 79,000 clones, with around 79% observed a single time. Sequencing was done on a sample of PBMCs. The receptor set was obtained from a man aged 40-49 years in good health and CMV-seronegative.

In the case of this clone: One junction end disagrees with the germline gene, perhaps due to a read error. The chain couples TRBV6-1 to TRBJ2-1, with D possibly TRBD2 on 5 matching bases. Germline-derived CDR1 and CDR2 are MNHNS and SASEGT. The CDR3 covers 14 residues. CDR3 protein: CASSLGSSYSEQFF. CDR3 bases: TGTGCCAGCAGTTTGGGTTCTAGCTACAGTGAGCAGTTCTTC.

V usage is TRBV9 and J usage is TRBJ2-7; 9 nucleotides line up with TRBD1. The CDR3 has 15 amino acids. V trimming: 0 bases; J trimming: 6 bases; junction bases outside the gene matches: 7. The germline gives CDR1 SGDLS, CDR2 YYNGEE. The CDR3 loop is CASSVAPGQGGEQYF. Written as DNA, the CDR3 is TGTGCCAGCAGCGTAGCCCCGGGACAGGGAGGCGAGCAGTACTTC.

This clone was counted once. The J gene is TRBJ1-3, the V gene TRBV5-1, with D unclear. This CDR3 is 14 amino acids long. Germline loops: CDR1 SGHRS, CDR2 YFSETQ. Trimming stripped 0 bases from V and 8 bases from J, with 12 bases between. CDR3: CASSLGDRADTIYF. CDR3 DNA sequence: TGCGCCAGCAGCTTGGGGGATAGAGCGGACACCATATATTTT.

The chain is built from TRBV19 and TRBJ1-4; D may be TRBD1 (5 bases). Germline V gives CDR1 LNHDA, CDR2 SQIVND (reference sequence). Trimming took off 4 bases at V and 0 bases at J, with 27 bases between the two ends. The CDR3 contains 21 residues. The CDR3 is CASSNPGTHRLYSTTNEKLFF. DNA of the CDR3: TGTGCCAGTAGTAACCCGGGGACTCATCGACTATACTCTACAACTAATGAAAAACTGTTTTTT.

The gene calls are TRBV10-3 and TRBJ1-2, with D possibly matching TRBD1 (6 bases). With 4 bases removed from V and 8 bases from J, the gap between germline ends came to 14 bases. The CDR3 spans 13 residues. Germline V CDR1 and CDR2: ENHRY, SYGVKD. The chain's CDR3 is CAISGDRPLGYTF. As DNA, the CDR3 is TGTGCCATCAGTGGTGACAGGCCTCTGGGCTACACCTTC.

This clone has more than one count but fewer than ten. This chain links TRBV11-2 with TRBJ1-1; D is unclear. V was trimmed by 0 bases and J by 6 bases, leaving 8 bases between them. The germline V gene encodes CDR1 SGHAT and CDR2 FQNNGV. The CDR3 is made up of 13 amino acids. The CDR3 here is CASSLEAMAEAFF. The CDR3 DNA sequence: TGTGCCAGCAGCTTAGAAGCAATGGCTGAAGCTTTCTTT.

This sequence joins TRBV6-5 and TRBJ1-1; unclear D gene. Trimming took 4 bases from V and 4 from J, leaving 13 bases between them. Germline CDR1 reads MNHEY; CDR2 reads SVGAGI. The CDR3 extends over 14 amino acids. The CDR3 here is CASSSPSSGTEAFF. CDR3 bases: TGTGCCAGCAGTTCCCCTAGCTCGGGCACTGAAGCTTTCTTT.

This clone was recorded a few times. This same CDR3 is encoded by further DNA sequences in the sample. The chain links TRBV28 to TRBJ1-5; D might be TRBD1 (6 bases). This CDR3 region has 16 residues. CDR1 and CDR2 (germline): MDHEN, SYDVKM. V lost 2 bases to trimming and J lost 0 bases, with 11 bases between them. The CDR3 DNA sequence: TGTGCCAGCAGTTTAACCCTGACAGGTAGCAATCAGCCCCAGCATTTT. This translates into CASSLTLTGSNQPQHF. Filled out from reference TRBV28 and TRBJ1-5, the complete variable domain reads DVKVTQSSRYLVKRTGEKVFLECVQDMDHENMFWYRQDPGLGLRLIYFSYDVKMKEKGDIPEGYSVSREKKERFSLILESASTNQTSMYLCASSLTLTGSNQPQHFGDGTRLSIL.

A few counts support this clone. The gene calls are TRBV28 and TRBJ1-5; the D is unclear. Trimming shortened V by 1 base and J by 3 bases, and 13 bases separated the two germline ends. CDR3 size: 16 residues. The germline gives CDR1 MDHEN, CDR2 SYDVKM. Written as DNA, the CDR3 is TGTGCCAGCAGTTTATCCGGTCGAGGAAACAATCAGCCCCAGCATTTT. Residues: CASSLSGRGNNQPQHF.

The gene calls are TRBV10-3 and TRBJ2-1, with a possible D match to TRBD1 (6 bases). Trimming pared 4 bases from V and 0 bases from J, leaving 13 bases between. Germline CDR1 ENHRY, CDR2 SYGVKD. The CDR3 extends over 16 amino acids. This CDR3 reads CAISGGGGSSYNEQFF. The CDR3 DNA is TGTGCCATCAGTGGGGGTGGGGGCAGCTCCTACAATGAGCAGTTCTTC.

The DNA for the CDR3 is TGTGCCAGCAGTGGTATAGGGGGATCCTACAATGAGCAGTTCTTC. It specifies CASSGIGGSYNEQFF. The chain employs TRBV6-1 and TRBJ2-1; D is possibly TRBD1 (6 bases). Trimming removed 4 bases from V and 1 base from J, with 11 bases in between. CDR3 size: 15 residues. CDR1 and CDR2 from the germline V gene are MNHNS and SASEGT.

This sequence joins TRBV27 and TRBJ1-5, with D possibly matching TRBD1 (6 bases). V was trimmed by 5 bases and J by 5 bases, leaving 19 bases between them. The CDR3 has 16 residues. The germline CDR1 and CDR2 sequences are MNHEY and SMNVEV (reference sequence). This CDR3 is CASSPLRGTTYQPQHF. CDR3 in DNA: TGTGCCAGCAGTCCCCTAAGAGGGACAACCTATCAGCCCCAGCATTTT.

The chain's CDR3 is CACGDRNYGYTF. CDR3 in DNA: TGTGCCTGCGGGGATAGGAACTATGGCTACACCTTC. The chain combines TRBV10-3 with TRBJ1-2, with unresolved D. CDR1 and CDR2 from the germline V gene are ENHRY and SYGVKD. V was pared by 11 bases and J by 2 bases, with 12 bases between. CDR3 size: 12 residues.

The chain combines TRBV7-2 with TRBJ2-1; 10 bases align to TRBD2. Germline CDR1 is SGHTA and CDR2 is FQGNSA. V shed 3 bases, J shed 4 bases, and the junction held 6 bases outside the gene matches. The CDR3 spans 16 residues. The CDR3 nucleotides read TGTGCCAGCAGCTTCCCGACTAGCGGGCCGTACAATGAGCAGTTCTTC. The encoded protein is CASSFPTSGPYNEQFF.

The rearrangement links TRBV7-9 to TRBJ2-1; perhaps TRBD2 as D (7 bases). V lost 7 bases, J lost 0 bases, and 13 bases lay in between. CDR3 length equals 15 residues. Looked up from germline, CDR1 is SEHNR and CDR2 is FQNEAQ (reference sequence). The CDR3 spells CASIGGRGSYNEQFF. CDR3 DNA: TGTGCCAGCATCGGGGGGCGGGGCTCCTACAATGAGCAGTTCTTC.

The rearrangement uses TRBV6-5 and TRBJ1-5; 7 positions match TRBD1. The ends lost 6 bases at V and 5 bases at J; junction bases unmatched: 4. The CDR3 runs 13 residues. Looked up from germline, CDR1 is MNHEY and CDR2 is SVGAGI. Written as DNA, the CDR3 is TGTGCCAGCAGAGACAGGGCCGATCAGCCCCAGCATTTT. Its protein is CASRDRADQPQHF.

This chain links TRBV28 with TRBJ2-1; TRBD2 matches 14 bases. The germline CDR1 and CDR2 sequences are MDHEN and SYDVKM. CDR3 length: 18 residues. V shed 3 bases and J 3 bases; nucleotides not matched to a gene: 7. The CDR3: CASSFPETSGRVYNEQFF. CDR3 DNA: TGTGCCAGCAGTTTTCCCGAGACTAGCGGGAGGGTCTACAATGAGCAGTTCTTC.

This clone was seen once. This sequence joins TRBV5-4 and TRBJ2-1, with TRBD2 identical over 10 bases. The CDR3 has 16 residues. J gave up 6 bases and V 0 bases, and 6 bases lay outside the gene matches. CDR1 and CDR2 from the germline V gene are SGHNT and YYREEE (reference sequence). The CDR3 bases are TGTGCCAGCAGCTTGGACCTAGCGGGAGAGCTCAATGAGCAGTTCTTC. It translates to CASSLDLAGELNEQFF.

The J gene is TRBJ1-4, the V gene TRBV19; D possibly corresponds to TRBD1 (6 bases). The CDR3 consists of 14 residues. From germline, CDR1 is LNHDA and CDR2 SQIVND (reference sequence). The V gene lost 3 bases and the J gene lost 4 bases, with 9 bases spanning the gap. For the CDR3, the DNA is TGTGCCAGTAGTATCGGGACACATAATGAAAAACTGTTTTTT. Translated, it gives CASSIGTHNEKLFF.

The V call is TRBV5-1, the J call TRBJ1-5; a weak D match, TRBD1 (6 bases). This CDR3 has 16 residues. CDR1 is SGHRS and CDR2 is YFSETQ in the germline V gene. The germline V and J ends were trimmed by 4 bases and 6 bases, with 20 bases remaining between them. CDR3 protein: CASSLDLTGTGQPQHF. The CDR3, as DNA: TGCGCCAGCAGCCTTGACCTCACAGGGACGGGTCAGCCCCAGCATTTT.

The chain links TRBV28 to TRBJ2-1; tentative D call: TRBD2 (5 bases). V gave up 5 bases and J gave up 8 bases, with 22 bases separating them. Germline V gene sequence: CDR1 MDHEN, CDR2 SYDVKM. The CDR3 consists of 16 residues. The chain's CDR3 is CASSVGPSGAVYEQFF. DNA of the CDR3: TGTGCCAGCAGTGTAGGGCCCAGCGGAGCCGTATATGAGCAGTTCTTC. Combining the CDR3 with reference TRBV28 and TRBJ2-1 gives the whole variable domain DVKVTQSSRYLVKRTGEKVFLECVQDMDHENMFWYRQDPGLGLRLIYFSYDVKMKEKGDIPEGYSVSREKKERFSLILESASTNQTSMYLCASSVGPSGAVYEQFFGPGTRLTVL.

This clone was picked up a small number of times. CDR3 in amino acids: CAISESIGQGSNQPQHF. The CDR3 DNA sequence: TGTGCCATCAGTGAGTCAATAGGACAGGGAAGCAATCAGCCCCAGCATTTT. The chain uses TRBV10-3 and TRBJ1-5; the match to TRBD1 covers 8 bases. CDR1 and CDR2 from the germline V gene are ENHRY and SYGVKD. This CDR3 has 17 residues. V was clipped by 0 bases and J by 1 base; unmatched bases: 5.

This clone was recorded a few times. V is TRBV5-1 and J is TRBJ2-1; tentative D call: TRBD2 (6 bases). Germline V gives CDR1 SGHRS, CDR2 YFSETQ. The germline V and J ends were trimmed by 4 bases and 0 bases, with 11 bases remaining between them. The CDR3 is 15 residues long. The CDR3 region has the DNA TGCGCCAGCAGCCCTAGCGCAAGCTCCTACAATGAGCAGTTCTTC. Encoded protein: CASSPSASSYNEQFF. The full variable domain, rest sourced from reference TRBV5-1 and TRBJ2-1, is KAGVTQTPRYLIKTRGQQVTLSCSPISGHRSVSWYQQTPGQGLQFLFEYFSETQRNKGNFPGRFSGRQFSNSRSEMNVSTLELGDSALYLCASSPSASSYNEQFFGPGTRLTVL.

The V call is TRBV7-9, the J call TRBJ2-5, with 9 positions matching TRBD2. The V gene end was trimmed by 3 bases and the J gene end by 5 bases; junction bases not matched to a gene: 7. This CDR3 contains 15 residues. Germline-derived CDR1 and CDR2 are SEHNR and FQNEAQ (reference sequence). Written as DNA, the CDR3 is TGTGCCAGCAGCTTTGTAGCGGGAGACGGGGAGACCCAGTACTTC. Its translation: CASSFVAGDGETQYF. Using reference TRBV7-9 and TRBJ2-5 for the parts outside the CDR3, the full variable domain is DTGVSQNPRHKITKRGQNVTFRCDPISEHNRLYWYRQTLGQGPEFLTYFQNEAQLEKSRLLSDRFSAERPKGSFSTLEIQRTEQGDSAMYLCASSFVAGDGETQYFGPGTRLLVL.

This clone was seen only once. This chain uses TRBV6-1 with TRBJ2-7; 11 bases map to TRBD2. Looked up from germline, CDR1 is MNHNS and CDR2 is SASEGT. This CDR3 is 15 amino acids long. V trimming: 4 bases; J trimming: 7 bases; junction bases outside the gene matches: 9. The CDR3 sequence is CASSGTRTSGWEQYF. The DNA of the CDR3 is TGTGCCAGCAGTGGTACTAGGACTAGCGGGTGGGAGCAGTACTTC.

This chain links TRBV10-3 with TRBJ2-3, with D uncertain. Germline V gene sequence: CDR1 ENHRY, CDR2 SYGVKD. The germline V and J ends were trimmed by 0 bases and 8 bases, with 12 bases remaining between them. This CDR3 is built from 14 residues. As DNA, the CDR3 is TGTGCCATCAGTGAGTCGATGGCCCCAGGTACGCAGTATTTT. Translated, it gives CAISESMAPGTQYF.

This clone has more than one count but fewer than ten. In DNA, the CDR3 is TGTGCCAGCAGCTTAACGTCGGGAGATGAAGCTTTCTTT. This translates into CASSLTSGDEAFF. This chain joins TRBV7-3 and TRBJ1-1; D is ambiguous. Trimming pared 0 bases from V and 7 bases from J, leaving 9 bases between. Germline-derived CDR1 and CDR2 are SGHTA and FQGTGA. This CDR3 has 13 amino acids.

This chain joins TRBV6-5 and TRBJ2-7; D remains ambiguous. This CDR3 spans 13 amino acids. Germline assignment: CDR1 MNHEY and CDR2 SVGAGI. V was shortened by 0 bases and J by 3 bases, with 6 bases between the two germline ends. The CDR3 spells CASSYSLNYEQYF. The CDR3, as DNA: TGTGCCAGCAGTTACTCATTAAACTACGAGCAGTACTTC.

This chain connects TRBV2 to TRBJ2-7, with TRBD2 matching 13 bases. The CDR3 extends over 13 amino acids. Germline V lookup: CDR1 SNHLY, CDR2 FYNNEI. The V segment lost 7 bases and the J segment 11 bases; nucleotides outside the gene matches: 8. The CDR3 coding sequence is TGTGCCAGCAATAACAGGGGACTAGCGGGGAAGTACTTC. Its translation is CASNNRGLAGKYF. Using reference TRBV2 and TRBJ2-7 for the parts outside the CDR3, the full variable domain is EPEVTQTPSHQVTQMGQEVILRCVPISNHLYFYWYRQILGQKVEFLVSFYNNEISEKSEIFDDQFSVERPDGSNFTLKIRSTKLEDSAMYFCASNNRGLAGKYFGPGTRLTVT.

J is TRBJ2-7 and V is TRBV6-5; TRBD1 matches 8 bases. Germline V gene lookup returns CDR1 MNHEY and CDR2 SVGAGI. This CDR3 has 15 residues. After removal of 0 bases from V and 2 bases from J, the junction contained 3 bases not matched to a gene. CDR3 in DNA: TGTGCCAGCAGTTACTCGCAGGACAGGGCCTACGAGCAGTACTTC. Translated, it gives CASSYSQDRAYEQYF.

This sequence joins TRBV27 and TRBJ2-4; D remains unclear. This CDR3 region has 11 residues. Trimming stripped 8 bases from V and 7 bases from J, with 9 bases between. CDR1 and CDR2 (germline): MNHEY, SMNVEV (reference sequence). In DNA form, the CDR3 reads TGTGCCAGCTCCCATGAGAACATTCAGTACTTC. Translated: CASSHENIQYF.